This is a list of T cell receptor beta chains from one sample in a study of T cell responses to AZD1222 COVID-19 vaccine. Sequencing used immunoSEQ multiplex PCR; TCRdb keeps in-frame clones, though not all of them. Of 120,000 to 150,000 clones listed, 82% are singletons. Sequencing used peripheral blood, obtained on day 0 of MenACWY control vaccination. The source is an adult in good health. CDR3s include the opening cysteine and the closing phenylalanine or tryptophan. The D gene is left open where the match is weak. Clone size appears in some rows only: once, few, many, or a class for an expanded clone.

- | TRBJ2-5 | - | TRBV11-2 | TGTGCCAGCGGGCTGACTGGAGTAGTAGAGACCCAGTACTTC | CASGLTGVVETQYF
- | TRBJ1-2 | - | TRBV6-5 | TGTGCCAGCAGTTCGACTGACAGCGCTTTGTTTGGCTACACCTTC | CASSSTDSALFGYTF
- | TRBJ1-4 | - | TRBV15 | TGTGCCACCAGCAGAGCCGCAACTAATGAAAAACTGTTTTTT | CATSRAATNEKLFF
- | TRBJ1-6 | - | TRBV5-1 | TGCGCCAGCAGCTTGGAACAGGGAAGACTTTCACCCCTCCACTTT | CASSLEQGRLSPLHF
- | TRBJ2-1 | - | TRBV6-5 | TGTGCCAGCAGTCCCGCAGACTTATACAATGAGCAGTTCTTC | CASSPADLYNEQFF
- | TRBJ2-1 | - | TRBV5-1 | TGCGCCAGCAGCTTAGGCGGCGCCGGTCATGAGCAGTTCTTC | CASSLGGAGHEQFF
TRBD1 | TRBJ1-1 | - | TRBV5-4 | TGTGCCAGCAAACCCTCCGGGACAGGGGACGGTGAAGCTTTCTTT | CASKPSGTGDGEAFF
TRBD1 | TRBJ2-2 | - | TRBV7-9 | TGTGCCAGCAGCCCGGGACAGGGTGCCGGGGAGCTGTTTTTT | CASSPGQGAGELFF
TRBD1 | TRBJ1-5 | - | TRBV28 | TGTGCCAGCAGTACAAACAGGGGGCTAAGCAATCAGCCCCAGCATTTT | CASSTNRGLSNQPQHF
TRBD1 | TRBJ2-3 | few | TRBV19 | TGTGCCAGTAGTAAAAGACAGGGGTGGGACACAGATACGCAGTATTTT | CASSKRQGWDTDTQYF
TRBD2 | TRBJ2-2 | - | TRBV5-1 | TGCGCCAGCAGCTTGGTCGCAGCGGGGACCGGGGAGCTGTTTTTT | CASSLVAAGTGELFF
TRBD2 | TRBJ2-3 | - | TRBV11-2 | TGTGCCAGCAGCTTAGAACTAGCGGGGGCAACAGATACGCAGTATTTT | CASSLELAGATDTQYF
- | TRBJ1-6 | - | TRBV6-1 | TGTGCCAGCAGTGAGACATTAGCGACCTATAATTCACCCCTCCACTTT | CASSETLATYNSPLHF
TRBD1 | TRBJ2-2 | - | TRBV3-1/TRBV3-2 | TGTGCCAGCAGCCCTGGACAGGGTACCGGGGAGCTGTTTTTT | CASSPGQGTGELFF
TRBD2 | TRBJ2-1 | - | TRBV20-1 | TGCAGTGCTAGTGGTCCTAGCGGGGTGGTACGGTTCTTC | CSASGPSGVVRFF
TRBD2 | TRBJ2-5 | - | TRBV4-1 | TGCGCCAGCAGCCAAGCTAGCGGGGTGGGGGAGACCCAGTACTTC | CASSQASGVGETQYF
- | TRBJ1-1 | - | TRBV11-2 | TGTGCCAGCAGCTTAACAGGGATCACTGAAGCTTTCTTT | CASSLTGITEAFF
- | TRBJ1-6 | - | TRBV27 | TGTGCCAGCAGTTTAGTCCTGCCACGAAGGGATTCACCCCTCCACTTT | CASSLVLPRRDSPLHF
- | TRBJ1-5 | - | TRBV6-6 | TGTGCCAGCACCGGGCTCGTCTCTGGGCCCCAGCATTTT | CASTGLVSGPQHF
TRBD1 | TRBJ2-5 | once | TRBV2 | TGTGCCAGCAGTGGCAACAGGGGGGAGACCCAGTACTTC | CASSGNRGETQYF
- | TRBJ2-7 | once | TRBV2 | TGTGCCAGCAGTGAATCGGGGACTCGGAACGAGCAGTACTTC | CASSESGTRNEQYF
TRBD1 | TRBJ1-4 | - | TRBV18 | TGTGCCAGCTCACCGGGACAGGTGAGCGAAAAACTGTTTTTT | CASSPGQVSEKLFF
- | TRBJ1-2 | - | TRBV7-2 | TGTGCCAGCAGCTTATTCAGGGACTATGGCTACACCTTC | CASSLFRDYGYTF
- | TRBJ1-1 | once | TRBV19 | TGTGCCAGTAGTATAGATAGGGGAACTGAAGCTTTCTTT | CASSIDRGTEAFF
TRBD2 | TRBJ2-1 | - | TRBV12-5 | TGTGCTAGTGGCCGGGGGAGCGGGGCGGAGGAGCAGTTCTTC | CASGRGSGAEEQFF
- | TRBJ1-4 | once | TRBV21-1 | TGTGCCAGCAGACCCGACAGGGGCCGACCCGTCCATGAAAAACTGTTTTTT | CASRPDRGRPVHEKLFF
TRBD1 | TRBJ1-5 | - | TRBV5-5 | TGTGCCAGCAGCTTAGGGACAGGCCCCAATCAGCCCCAGCATTTT | CASSLGTGPNQPQHF
- | TRBJ1-2 | - | TRBV4-1 | TGCGCCAGCAGCCCCAGCTGGAGTGCAAAGCTCTATGGCTACACCTTC | CASSPSWSAKLYGYTF